Below are 9 T cell receptor beta chains sequenced from a single sample in a study of T cell changes during pregnancy in multiple sclerosis. Sequencing was performed with immunoSEQ multiplex PCR; in TCRdb, only in-frame clones are kept and a portion is missing. The profile shows 65,000 to 90,000 clones, over 85% of them singletons. This material consisted of peripheral blood, taken in the second trimester of pregnancy. These receptors were collected from a female donor with multiple sclerosis, enrolled in a pregnancy study.

J is TRBJ1-6 and V is TRBV28, with 9 bases fitting TRBD1. The CDR3 length is 14 residues. Germline lookup yields CDR1 MDHEN and CDR2 SYDVKM. The trim removed 6 bases at V and 12 bases at J, leaving 9 bases unmatched. CDR3 DNA: TGTGCCAGCAGATATCCGGGACAGGGACAACCCCTCCACTTT. This sequence encodes CASRYPGQGQPLHF.

The rearrangement joins TRBV30 to TRBJ2-2; tentatively, D is TRBD1 (6 bases). Trimming cost V 2 bases and J 5 bases, with 6 bases left between them. The CDR3 totals 12 residues. The germline gives CDR1 GTSNPN, CDR2 SVGIG (reference sequence). The CDR3 reads CAWSQGTGELFF. In nucleotides, the CDR3 is TGTGCCTGGAGTCAGGGGACCGGGGAGCTGTTTTTT. Filled out from reference TRBV30 and TRBJ2-2, the complete variable domain reads SQTIHQWPATLVQPVGSPLSLECTVEGTSNPNLYWYRQAAGRGLQLLFYSVGIGQISSEVPQNLSASRPQDRQFILSSKKLLLSDSGFYLCAWSQGTGELFFGEGSRLTVL.

This clone was counted between two and nine times. This chain links TRBV11-1 with TRBJ2-7, with D uncertain. This CDR3 has 13 amino acids. V was clipped by 1 base and J by 3 bases, with 7 bases between them. Germline loops: CDR1 SGHAT, CDR2 FQDESV (reference sequence). This chain's CDR3 is CASSLGSRYEQYF. CDR3 coding DNA: TGTGCCAGCAGCTTAGGGAGCCGCTACGAGCAGTACTTC.

The rearrangement joins TRBV4-1 to TRBJ2-1; 10 bases line up with TRBD2. Germline V gene data show CDR1 as MGHRA and CDR2 as YSYEKL. The CDR3 has 14 residues. V dropped 2 bases and J dropped 12; count of bases not matched to a gene: 7. The CDR3 DNA reads TGCGCCAGCAGCCAACCCGGGACTAGCGTGCGGCAGTTCTTC. It is translated as CASSQPGTSVRQFF.

The genes are TRBV14 and TRBJ1-2, with 9 bases identical to TRBD1. This CDR3 has 14 amino acids. CDR1 is SGHDN, CDR2 FVKESK, per germline. The V segment lost 2 bases and the J segment 7 bases; nucleotides outside the gene matches: 5. DNA of the CDR3: TGTGCCAGCAGCCAATACAGGGGGCGAAGTGGCTACACCTTC. Amino acids: CASSQYRGRSGYTF.

A single count supports this clone. V usage is TRBV28 and J usage is TRBJ2-1, with TRBD2 matching 7 bases. J was trimmed by 8 bases and V by 3 bases; bases with no gene match: 10. The germline gives CDR1 MDHEN, CDR2 SYDVKM. The CDR3 extends over 15 amino acids. The CDR3: CASSLPGLERYEQFF. The CDR3 region has the DNA TGTGCCAGCAGTTTGCCCGGACTAGAACGATATGAGCAGTTCTTC.

The chain recombines TRBV6-1 with TRBJ1-5, with 7 positions matching TRBD1. CDR3 length equals 13 residues. The V and J ends lost 1 base and 9 bases, in that order; junction bases with no gene match: 3. Germline V gene lookup returns CDR1 MNHNS and CDR2 SASEGT. The CDR3 sequence: CASSEGQGGPQHF. DNA of the CDR3: TGTGCCAGCAGTGAAGGACAGGGCGGGCCCCAGCATTTT.

CDR3 residues: CASSVSPYEQYF. The CDR3 nucleotides are TGTGCCAGCAGCGTAAGCCCCTACGAGCAGTACTTC. The J gene is TRBJ2-7, the V gene TRBV11-2; D gene ambiguous. The germline V and J ends were trimmed by 5 bases and 2 bases, with 7 bases remaining between them. The germline CDR1 and CDR2 sequences are SGHAT and FQNNGV. This CDR3 is 12 amino acids long.

V and J are TRBV30 and TRBJ2-1; D gene unclear. CDR3 length equals 15 residues. Germline CDR1 GTSNPN, CDR2 SVGIG (reference sequence). V lost 2 bases to trimming and J lost 2 bases, with 13 bases between them. The CDR3 protein is CAWSRSSSPYNEQFF. The CDR3 DNA reads as TGTGCCTGGAGTAGGAGCTCTAGTCCCTACAATGAGCAGTTCTTC.